The entry below gives a single TCR beta chain sequence along with its context. The CDR3 totals 13 residues. In germline, CDR1 is MNHEY, CDR2 SMNVEV (reference sequence). Trimming cost V 6 bases and J 7 bases, with 14 bases left between them. The assay was immunoSEQ multiplex PCR, and TCRdb's table has in-frame clones only and misses some. The sample consists of approximately 150,000 clones, roughly 84% of them appearing once. The entry originates in a study of blood T cell repertoires in COVID-19. The TCR comes from a human donor with acute or convalescent COVID-19. The donor label of this sample is uncertain. The sample comprised peripheral blood. The chain joins TRBV27 to TRBJ2-3; no reliable D call. This CDR3 reads CASRRVDSHTQYF. CDR3 nucleotides: TGTGCCAGCAGACGCGTCGACTCTCATACGCAGTATTTT.